Listed here are 18 T cell receptor beta chains from one sample, sequenced in a study of shared clonotypes between healthy human individuals. Profiling relied on immunoSEQ multiplex PCR, and the TCRdb table lists in-frame clones only, not all of them. The table shows about 1.1 million clones, with 78% occurring only once. The sequencing input was memory CD4+ T cells from PBMCs. Subset indicated: CD45RA-negative fraction. These receptors all stem from a man aged 18-30 years in good health. Some clones in this sample may be carry-over from other donors' samples.

This clone appeared a single time. The V and J genes are TRBV6-6 and TRBJ2-7; D might be TRBD1 (6 bases). The CDR3 consists of 14 residues. Germline V lookup: CDR1 MNHNY, CDR2 SVGAGI (reference sequence). V was shortened by 10 bases and J by 1 base, with 17 bases between the two germline ends. The CDR3 nucleotides are TGTGCCACAGAACCCAGGACAGATTCCTACGAGCAGTACTTC. Its translation: CATEPRTDSYEQYF.

The gene calls are TRBV6-1 and TRBJ2-7; D unresolved. V dropped 7 bases and J dropped 5 bases, with 3 bases sitting between them. CDR1 is MNHNS and CDR2 is SASEGT in the germline V gene. CDR3 length: 9 residues. This CDR3 is CASTDEQYF. The CDR3 nucleotides read TGTGCCAGCACAGACGAGCAGTACTTC.

The chain couples TRBV7-8 to TRBJ1-4; D might be TRBD1 (6 bases). V was trimmed by 7 bases and J by 0 bases, leaving 9 bases between them. The germline V gene has CDR1 SGHVS and CDR2 FQNEAQ. This CDR3 is built from 14 residues. The DNA of the CDR3 is TGTGCCAGCAAGACAGGTCCAACTAATGAAAAACTGTTTTTT. The encoded protein is CASKTGPTNEKLFF.

J is TRBJ2-1 and V is TRBV6-1, with TRBD2 identical over 9 bases. The germline CDR1 and CDR2 sequences are MNHNS and SASEGT. The CDR3 extends over 15 amino acids. V shed 7 bases, J shed 4 bases, and the junction held 8 bases outside the gene matches. CDR3 DNA sequence: TGTGCCAGCATTTCTAGCGGGGATCCTTACAATGAGCAGTTCTTC. This translates into CASISSGDPYNEQFF.

V gene TRBV27 combines with J gene TRBJ2-7; 12 nucleotides agree with TRBD1. J gave up 5 bases and V 5 bases, and 7 bases lay outside the gene matches. CDR1 and CDR2 from the germline V gene are MNHEY and SMNVEV (reference sequence). This CDR3 has 15 amino acids. CDR3 nucleotide sequence: TGTGCCAGCAGTCGCCGGGACAGGGGGCAGGACGAGCAGTACTTC. Its translation is CASSRRDRGQDEQYF.

The J gene is TRBJ2-7, the V gene TRBV5-1; no reliable D call. Germline CDR1 SGHRS, CDR2 YFSETQ. V gave up 2 bases and J gave up 1 base, with 16 bases separating them. The CDR3 contains 16 residues. The chain's CDR3 is CASSLLSSSASYEQYF. In nucleotides, the CDR3 is TGCGCCAGCAGCTTATTATCTTCAAGCGCGTCCTACGAGCAGTACTTC.

The chain employs TRBV5-6 and TRBJ1-6; 8 nucleotides agree with TRBD1. V lost 3 bases, J lost 6 bases, and 2 bases stayed unmatched. Germline V gene sequence: CDR1 SGHDT, CDR2 YYEEEE. CDR3 length: 14 amino acids. In DNA, the CDR3 is TGTGCCAGCAGCTGGGACAGGTCTAATTCACCCCTCCACTTT. It translates to CASSWDRSNSPLHF.

This chain uses TRBV9 with TRBJ2-3, with 7 positions matching TRBD2. CDR1 is SGDLS, CDR2 YYNGEE, per germline. The J segment lost 3 bases and the V segment lost 5 bases, leaving 9 bases of the junction unmatched. There are 15 residues in the CDR3. CDR3 nucleotide sequence: TGTGCCAGCAGGTCGGGGCTAGCGGTTACAGATACGCAGTATTTT. This codes for CASRSGLAVTDTQYF.

This rearrangement joins TRBV4-2 to TRBJ1-5; no clear D gene. Germline V gene sequence: CDR1 LGHNA, CDR2 YNFKEQ. Trimming took 0 bases from V and 2 from J, leaving 8 bases between them. The CDR3 loop spans 15 amino acids. CDR3 amino acids: CASSQDPAGNQPQHF. CDR3 in DNA: TGTGCCAGCAGCCAAGATCCCGCAGGCAATCAGCCCCAGCATTTT.

This chain uses TRBV5-5 with TRBJ1-2; 9 bases fit TRBD1. CDR3 length: 14 residues. CDR1 SGHKS and CDR2 YYEKEE come from the germline V gene (reference sequence). V lost 5 bases, J lost 7 bases, and 9 bases stayed unmatched. The CDR3 DNA sequence: TGTGCCAGCAGACATGGACAGGGGTTGGGTGGCTACACCTTC. Protein sequence: CASRHGQGLGGYTF.

The chain couples TRBV2 to TRBJ2-3, with 11 bases fitting TRBD2. V gave up 6 bases and J gave up 4 bases; unmatched junction bases: 6. Germline values: CDR1 SNHLY, CDR2 FYNNEI. The CDR3 loop spans 15 amino acids. The CDR3 loop is CASRVLAGGADTQYF. Written as DNA, the CDR3 is TGTGCCAGCAGGGTTCTAGCGGGAGGAGCAGATACGCAGTATTTT.

V gene TRBV18 combines with J gene TRBJ2-6, with TRBD2 identical over 7 bases. J was trimmed by 0 bases and V by 4 bases; bases with no gene match: 9. This CDR3 is 18 amino acids long. Per germline, CDR1 KGHSH and CDR2 LQKENI. CDR3 in DNA: TGTGCCAGCTCACAAACGGGACTATCTAGCTCTGGGGCCAACGTCCTGACTTTC. It is translated as CASSQTGLSSSGANVLTF. The full variable domain, completed using reference TRBV18 and TRBJ2-6, is NAGVMQNPRHLVRRRGQEARLRCSPMKGHSHVYWYRQLPEEGLKFMVYLQKENIIDESGMPKERFSAEFPKEGPSILRIQQVVRGDSAAYFCASSQTGLSSSGANVLTFGAGSRLTVL.

This clone was seen more than once but under ten times. This sequence joins TRBV9 and TRBJ2-5; D possibly corresponds to TRBD2 (6 bases). The germline V gene encodes CDR1 SGDLS and CDR2 YYNGEE. The CDR3 extends over 12 amino acids. V gave up 4 bases and J gave up 4 bases, with 8 bases separating them. The CDR3 bases are TGTGCCAGCAGCATGGGGGGAGAGACCCAGTACTTC. As protein: CASSMGGETQYF.

As DNA, the CDR3 is TGTGCCAGCAGTCTAGACAGGGGTCACCATGGCTACACCTTC. Its protein product is CASSLDRGHHGYTF. The chain combines TRBV7-2 with TRBJ1-2; 8 bases match TRBD1. The junction had 9 bases not matched to a gene; V was cut back by 6 bases and J by 6 bases. The CDR3 spans 14 residues. Germline V lookup: CDR1 SGHTA, CDR2 FQGNSA.

This chain connects TRBV7-2 to TRBJ2-1; 7 nucleotides match TRBD1. The V segment lost 3 bases and the J segment 7 bases; nucleotides outside the gene matches: 6. The CDR3 has 14 amino acids. Germline V gene lookup returns CDR1 SGHTA and CDR2 FQGNSA. The chain's CDR3 is CASSFHRQGNEQFF. CDR3 bases: TGTGCCAGCAGCTTTCATCGACAGGGAAATGAGCAGTTCTTC.

The chain has TRBV5-4 and TRBJ2-3; 9 bases line up with TRBD2. Germline V gives CDR1 SGHNT, CDR2 YYREEE (reference sequence). The J segment lost 0 bases and the V segment lost 3 bases, leaving 8 bases of the junction unmatched. The CDR3 is 17 residues long. The CDR3 sequence: CASSSGSSGASTDTQYF. CDR3 in DNA: TGTGCCAGCAGCTCAGGCTCTAGCGGGGCTAGCACAGATACGCAGTATTTT.

This clone was picked up one time. V usage is TRBV5-1 and J usage is TRBJ1-3, with D hard to call. The CDR3 runs to 15 residues. Germline V gene data show CDR1 as SGHRS and CDR2 as YFSETQ. Between the trimmed V and J ends, which lost 0 bases and 3 bases, there was a span of 10 bases. CDR3 nucleotide sequence: TGCGCCAGCAGCTTGGTGGCTGGTGGTGGAAACACCATATATTTT. Its translation is CASSLVAGGGNTIYF.

The chain uses TRBV28 and TRBJ2-7, with D maybe TRBD1 (6 bases). The V end lost 7 bases, the J end lost 9 bases, and 13 bases lay between the germline ends. CDR3 length: 11 residues. The V gene's germline CDR1 is MDHEN and CDR2 SYDVKM. DNA for the CDR3: TGTGCCAGCACCCACGGGACAATGCAGTACTTC. Its protein product is CASTHGTMQYF.